This T cell receptor beta chain was recovered during a study of blood T cell repertoires in COVID-19 (dated by TCRdb to about 2020). The study in broad terms: Collaborator samples came from the United States, Italy and Spain and covered acute and convalescent phases of COVID-19. Where HLA class I and class II types were available, the types were taken from metadata supplied by the sample provider, not from assay-based typing. Deeply sampled blood TCRbeta repertoires from subjects exposed to, actively infected with, or recovered from COVID-19 were included in the dataset. The repertoires were released in a freely available public database meant as a resource for research on the immune response to SARS-CoV-2. The samples were drawn from the first 160 participants of the ongoing ImmuneRACE study and from under 1,500 subjects provided by 6 global collaborators. The sample metadata nearly always contained a de-identified subject ID, COVID-19 status, age in years and sex. The material from the prospective study consisted of cDNA or gDNA derived from T cells, B-cell-depleted T cells, or PBMCs.

TCRbeta CDR3 regions were amplified from genomic DNA using the immunoSEQ Assay, a bias-controlled multiplex PCR. The paper's data handling went like this. The number of nucleated cells in each sample was estimated from the amplification of reference gene primers within the assay. To quantify the absolute abundance of each unique TCRbeta CDR3 rearrangement, sequence reads were collapsed and filtered. Productive Simpson clonality was computed per sample as the square root of Simpson's diversity index over productive rearrangements. As stored in TCRdb, this immuneACCESS dataset retains in-frame rearrangements with V and J assigned. A fraction of the clones does not appear; measured against another copy, unresolved V genes explain less than half of the discrepancy, and the remainder lacks a known reason. V, J and clone size are those of that table, while D and trimming were read from the DNA. The sample includes about 61,000 clones, with almost 90% observed a single time. 20% to 25% of the sample rests with the top ten.

The junction shows trimming of 4 bases on V and 4 bases on J, and the gene matches do not reach 12 bases of it. Via the germline V gene, CDR1 is SGHDT and CDR2 YYEEEE. Measured from the cysteine to the phenylalanine, the CDR3 is 16 residues long. Solely the CDR3 DNA is kept, with 48 bases framed from the first base. The collaborating institutions used their own protocols to collect whole blood in K2EDTA tubes. For TCRbeta analysis, collaborator samples were shipped as frozen whole blood, as isolated PBMCs, or as DNA extracted from either sample type. Broad study findings and their caveats: How much clinical and demographic metadata was included differed by source and by participant, and the metadata was provided uncurated.

Worth noting for this clone: Its antigen remains undetermined. Per-base qualities were not stored, and no clone one base away is much larger.

Recombination connected TRBV5-6 to TRBJ2-3, with 7 bases matching TRBD2. This receptor was identified in a woman between 45 and 60 years old with active or convalescent COVID-19. Sequenced sample: peripheral blood. The CDR3 region reads CASSPPGEGNADTQYF. Here is the DNA: TGTGCCAGCAGCCCTCCTGGGGAGGGCAACGCAGATACGCAGTATTTT.